The source of this TCR beta chain is a study of shared clonotypes between healthy human individuals. The germline V gene encodes CDR1 SGHNT and CDR2 YYREEE (reference sequence). This CDR3 contains 13 residues. V was pared by 4 bases and J by 7 bases, with 12 bases between. The method was immunoSEQ multiplex PCR; TCRdb's version includes in-frame clones alone and lacks a portion of them. The table records 2 million to 2.5 million clones, 85% to 95% of them present only once. The chain recombines TRBV5-4 with TRBJ1-5; perhaps TRBD1 as D (6 bases). Sequencing was carried out using naive CD4+ T cells sorted from blood. Subset given: CD45RA+ positively selected. The sequence was obtained from a man in his late teens or twenties in good health. CDR3: CASSPGVEQPQHF. DNA of the CDR3: TGTGCCAGCAGCCCAGGGGTAGAACAGCCCCAGCATTTT.